This TCR beta chain was sequenced in a study of T-cell memory formation after mild COVID-19. Looking at the study overall: Across donors, TCR clusters were largely donor specific.

Trimming took 5 bases from V and 2 from J; bases not matched to a gene: 6. The CDR3 length is 15 residues. Per germline, CDR1 SGHTA and CDR2 FQGNSA. As concerns this clonotype: The antigen is not known.

Findings of the study overall: Some responding clones appeared in pre-infection memory, suggesting cross-reactive memory joined.

5'RACE with constant-segment primers built TCRalpha and TCRbeta cDNA libraries with UMIs. MiXCR, run by TCRdb on the 5' RACE reads, gives a single entry per CDR3 protein. Among a few hundred thousand distinct CDR3 sequences listed, under 30% were seen once. Sequenced: PBMCs or a T cell subset sorted from them (not recorded which). V is TRBV7-2 and J is TRBJ2-7, with 10 positions matching TRBD1. The clonotype was recovered from an adult woman who had mild COVID-19 (a few samples of this study predate the infection). Cell type and time point are not known. CDR3 coding DNA: TGTGCCAGCAGCGCGGGGACAGGGGCCCCCTACGAGCAGTACTTC. It specifies CASSAGTGAPYEQYF.